The clone carrying this T cell receptor beta chain has just a few counts. Its antigen is undetermined. The sample comes from a study of T cell repertoires in cytomegalovirus infection. CDR1 and CDR2 (germline): MNHEY, SMNVEV (reference sequence). The junction had 15 bases not matched to a gene; V was cut back by 5 bases and J by 14 bases. The CDR3 has 16 amino acids. TCRdb redid the calling of the reads with MiXCR, one entry per CDR3 protein. Here the sample spans approximately 470,000 distinct CDR3 sequences, approximately 46% being singletons. This sequence joins TRBV27 and TRBJ1-6, with 10 positions matching TRBD1. The source of this sequence is a human donor in good health (CMV status not recorded). Some clones in this sample may be carry-over from other donors' samples. Sequenced material: cultured PBMCs, taken from culture after CMV antigen stimulation. The CDR3 DNA reads TGTGCCAGCAGTCCGGGACAGGGGACGGGGTCGGTCACCCTCCACTTT. Its protein product is CASSPGQGTGSVTLHF.